The clone carrying this TCR beta chain occurred a few times. The antigen remains unidentified. This entry comes from a study of regulatory T cells in long-lasting Graves disease. Study summary: Graves' patients (newly diagnosed) had been on antithyroid drugs under 3 months.

Study results and caveats: Persistent patients had a count of shared public clonotypes (under 3,000) that exceeded that of new patients (roughly 1,000). Under persistent disease, TRBV28, TRBJ1-2 and TRBJ2-5 were used preferentially. Persistent Graves' patients showed reduced TCR diversity versus newly diagnosed patients.

CDR1 is KGHSH and CDR2 is LQKENI in the germline V gene. This CDR3 is 15 amino acids long. V was trimmed by 0 bases and J by 5 bases, leaving 10 bases between them. Arm-PCR of CDR3 regions and iRepertoire HTBI primers were used to build TCR beta libraries. TCRdb re-derived calls from the multiplex PCR reads in MiXCR, one entry per CDR3 protein. There are roughly 420,000 distinct CDR3 sequences in the sample; around 16% occur only once, and over 20% lies in the top ten. Time point of the sample: newly diagnosed GD, antithyroid drugs for less than 3 months. TCR sequences were obtained from RNA taken from PBMCs.

The origin of this receptor is a female donor with Graves disease. The V gene is TRBV18, the J gene TRBJ2-2, with a tentative D call TRBD2 (5 bases). Sequences were derived from peripheral blood mononuclear cells (PBMCs), sampled at new diagnosis, from a patient treated with antithyroid drugs. This CDR3 reads CASSPPFGETGELFF. CDR3 DNA sequence: TGTGCCAGCTCACCACCATTTGGGGAGACCGGGGAGCTGTTTTTT.